The rows below give T cell receptor beta chains drawn from one sample of a study of blood T cell repertoires in COVID-19. Clones were read by immunoSEQ multiplex PCR, and TCRdb kept only the in-frame ones, dropping some. The table lists about 180,000 clones, about 90% of them singletons. Sequencing input: PBMCs or T cells enriched from blood (not recorded which). Receptors were obtained from a woman aged 45 to 65 who had recovered from COVID-19. CDR3s include the opening cysteine and the closing phenylalanine or tryptophan. A D gene is named only where the DNA matches it firmly. Only some rows state a clone size, as once, few, many or a class for expanded clones.

>NA|TRBJ1-5|TRBV28|TRBD1
CASSKTGVRNQPQHF
TGTGCCAGCAGTAAAACAGGGGTTCGCAATCAGCCCCAGCATTTT
>NA|TRBJ1-1|TRBV10-3|NA
CAISEGQNTEAFF
TGTGCCATCAGTGAGGGACAGAACACTGAAGCTTTCTTT
>NA|TRBJ2-1|TRBV4-2|NA
CASSQRDEQFF
TGTGCCAGCAGCCAACGGGATGAGCAGTTCTTC
>NA|TRBJ1-3|TRBV30|TRBD1
CAWRGQLSSGNTIYF
TGTGCCTGGAGGGGACAGTTAAGCTCTGGAAACACCATATATTTT
>NA|TRBJ1-5|TRBV18|NA
CASSPTGGGDQPQHF
TGTGCCAGCTCACCAACGGGCGGGGGCGATCAGCCCCAGCATTTT
>NA|TRBJ2-3|TRBV28|TRBD1
CASSLALVGQGSRGTQYF
TGTGCCAGCAGTTTAGCGTTGGTGGGACAGGGGTCCAGGGGTACGCAGTATTTT
>once|TRBJ1-5|TRBV28|NA
CASRGRQVSNQPQHF
TGTGCCAGCAGGGGGCGGCAGGTTAGCAATCAGCCCCAGCATTTT
>NA|TRBJ1-3|TRBV7-6|NA
CASSLALRELYSGNTIYF
TGTGCCAGCAGCTTAGCGCTCCGGGAGCTTTACTCTGGAAACACCATATATTTT
>NA|TRBJ2-1|TRBV14|NA
CASSPRGGRGYNEQFF
TGTGCCAGCAGCCCTAGGGGGGGCAGGGGCTACAATGAGCAGTTCTTC
>NA|TRBJ1-5|TRBV19|NA
CASSRSNQPQHF
TGTGCCAGTAGTCGTAGCAATCAGCCCCAGCATTTT
>NA|TRBJ1-1|TRBV18|NA
CASSPRGGNTEAFF
TGTGCCAGCTCACCACGAGGTGGGAACACTGAAGCTTTCTTT
>once|TRBJ1-4|TRBV4-1|NA
CASSQVSVEKLFF
TGCGCCAGCAGCCAAGTTTCGGTAGAAAAACTGTTTTTT
>NA|TRBJ2-3|TRBV6-5|TRBD1
CASSYGQGRTDTQYF
TGTGCCAGCAGTTATGGACAGGGACGCACAGATACGCAGTATTTT
>once|TRBJ2-7|TRBV3-1/TRBV3-2|NA
CASSSGAYGEQYF
TGTGCCAGCAGCTCGGGAGCCTACGGCGAGCAGTACTTC
>once|TRBJ1-2|TRBV5-6|TRBD1
CASSSDRAPPSGGYTF
TGTGCCAGCAGCTCAGACAGGGCTCCCCCTTCAGGGGGCTACACCTTC
>NA|TRBJ1-2|TRBV11-2|NA
CASSLMPEYGYTF
TGTGCCAGCAGCTTAATGCCGGAGTATGGCTACACCTTC
>NA|TRBJ1-6|TRBV11-2|NA
CASSLGRRDSPLHF
TGTGCCAGCAGCTTAGGTCGGAGGGATTCACCCCTCCACTTT
>few|TRBJ1-2|TRBV20-1|TRBD1
CSASSGQGAEELGGYTF
TGCAGTGCTAGTTCGGGGCAGGGGGCTGAAGAGTTGGGTGGCTACACCTTC
>NA|TRBJ2-7|TRBV4-2|NA
CASSQEWTLLGEQYF
TGTGCCAGCAGCCAAGAGTGGACCTTACTAGGAGAGCAGTACTTC
>NA|TRBJ2-7|TRBV7-2|TRBD2
CASSRSGTTYEQYF
TGTGCCAGCAGCCGTAGCGGGACTACCTACGAGCAGTACTTC
>NA|TRBJ2-1|TRBV4-1|TRBD2
CASSQGRTRPDEQFF
TGCGCCAGCAGCCAAGGGCGGACTAGACCGGATGAGCAGTTCTTC
>NA|TRBJ2-7|TRBV7-2|TRBD2
CASSLGGLAGSYEQYF
TGTGCCAGCAGCTTAGGGGGACTAGCGGGATCCTACGAGCAGTACTTC
>NA|TRBJ1-5|TRBV11-3|NA
CASSRGANQPQHF
TGTGCCAGCAGCCGGGGGGCAAATCAGCCCCAGCATTTT
>NA|TRBJ1-2|TRBV5-4|TRBD1
CASSLDPGQGRAVGYTF
TGTGCCAGCAGCTTGGATCCGGGACAGGGTAGGGCGGTCGGCTACACCTTC
>NA|TRBJ2-5|TRBV29-1|NA
CSVGDNTGSSETQYF
TGCAGCGTTGGGGATAATACAGGGTCCAGCGAGACCCAGTACTTC
>few|TRBJ2-1|TRBV6-4|NA
CASSAEQSTINEQFF
TGTGCCAGCAGTGCGGAGCAGTCTACCATCAATGAGCAGTTCTTC
>NA|TRBJ2-7|TRBV13|TRBD2
CASSLGPSGRASYEQYF
TGTGCCAGCAGCTTAGGCCCTAGCGGGAGGGCCTCCTACGAGCAGTACTTC
>NA|TRBJ1-3|TRBV18|NA
CASSPRSDSGNTIYF
TGTGCCAGCTCACCCCGATCAGACTCTGGAAACACCATATATTTT
>NA|TRBJ2-3|TRBV27|TRBD2
CASSLSGLADTQYF
TGTGCCAGCAGTCTATCTGGACTAGCCGATACGCAGTATTTT
>NA|TRBJ1-6|TRBV5-4|NA
CASSVDSGKSPLHF
TGTGCCAGCAGCGTGGACAGTGGAAAGAGCCCCCTCCACTTT
>NA|TRBJ2-1|TRBV6-5|NA
CASSSGQAYNEQFF
TGTGCCAGCAGTTCGGGACAAGCTTACAATGAGCAGTTCTTC
>NA|TRBJ1-4|TRBV5-5|NA
CASSLVEGKKLFF
TGTGCCAGCAGCTTGGTCGAGGGTAAAAAACTGTTTTTT